This T cell receptor beta chain was sequenced for a study of blood T cell repertoires in COVID-19. TCRdb's copy holds only in-frame clones and misses some; the assay was immunoSEQ multiplex PCR. The sample includes around 320,000 clones, almost 90% seen only once; the top ten take over 3.5%. Clinical history reported by participants formed the basis on which cohorts were assigned. Germline V gene lookup returns CDR1 SGDLS and CDR2 YYNGEE. The junction had 7 bases not matched to a gene; V was cut back by 0 bases and J by 6 bases. The CDR3 runs 16 residues. The chain employs TRBV9 and TRBJ2-7, with 12 nucleotides matching TRBD2. Sequenced input: PBMCs or T cells enriched from blood (not recorded which). The sequence was collected from a woman aged 18-29 years with acute COVID-19. CDR3 in amino acids: CASSVAVTSGRSEQYF. The CDR3 DNA reads as TGTGCCAGCAGCGTAGCTGTTACTAGCGGGAGGAGCGAGCAGTACTTC.